This is a list of T cell receptor beta chains from one sample in a study of T cell responses to AZD1222 COVID-19 vaccine. Libraries were prepared by immunoSEQ multiplex PCR; TCRdb keeps only in-frame clonotypes and omits some of them. Among fewer than 85,000 clones, more than 75% were seen once, and the ten largest hold around 4%. The material was peripheral blood, obtained on day 0 of AZD1222 vaccination. Receptor source: an adult in good health. Each CDR3 is given with its conserved first and last residue. D genes are given only for firm matches. Where a row states a size, it is once, few, many or the class of an expanded clone; other rows omit it.

clone size: .; D gene: .; V gene: TRBV11-1; CDR3 length: 12; J gene: TRBJ1-6; CDR3 protein: CASSFWDSPLHF; CDR3 DNA: TGTGCCAGCAGCTTTTGGGATTCACCCCTCCACTTT
clone size: .; D gene: .; V gene: TRBV30; CDR3 length: 12; J gene: TRBJ2-7; CDR3 protein: CAWSGDGYEQYF; CDR3 DNA: TGTGCCTGGAGCGGGGACGGCTACGAGCAGTACTTC
clone size: .; D gene: TRBD1; V gene: TRBV19; CDR3 length: 13; J gene: TRBJ2-5; CDR3 protein: CASSYRGQETQYF; CDR3 DNA: TGTGCCAGTAGTTACAGGGGGCAAGAGACCCAGTACTTC
clone size: few; D gene: .; V gene: TRBV5-1; CDR3 length: 14; J gene: TRBJ2-7; CDR3 protein: CASSFPGTIDEQYF; CDR3 DNA: TGCGCCAGCAGCTTCCCCGGGACGATCGACGAGCAGTACTTC
clone size: .; D gene: .; V gene: TRBV11-2; CDR3 length: 13; J gene: TRBJ2-3; CDR3 protein: CASSSGGTDTQYF; CDR3 DNA: TGTGCCAGCAGCTCAGGAGGAACAGATACGCAGTATTTT
clone size: .; D gene: .; V gene: TRBV7-6; CDR3 length: 13; J gene: TRBJ1-2; CDR3 protein: CASSLAGGSGYTF; CDR3 DNA: TGTGCCAGCAGCTTAGCGGGCGGTTCTGGCTACACCTTC
clone size: .; D gene: .; V gene: TRBV7-4; CDR3 length: 15; J gene: TRBJ2-7; CDR3 protein: CASSDSKEDLGEQYF; CDR3 DNA: TGTGCCAGCAGCGACTCAAAGGAGGACTTAGGGGAGCAGTACTTC
clone size: .; D gene: TRBD1; V gene: TRBV5-1; CDR3 length: 16; J gene: TRBJ1-6; CDR3 protein: CASSLGYGTGESPLHF; CDR3 DNA: TGCGCCAGCAGCTTGGGGTATGGGACAGGAGAGTCACCCCTCCACTTT
clone size: .; D gene: .; V gene: TRBV5-5; CDR3 length: 17; J gene: TRBJ1-2; CDR3 protein: CASSGTTAGTFHYGYTF; CDR3 DNA: TGTGCCAGCAGCGGTACCACGGCTGGGACATTCCACTATGGCTACACCTTC
clone size: .; D gene: .; V gene: TRBV27; CDR3 length: 13; J gene: TRBJ2-7; CDR3 protein: CASSAGLQGEQYF; CDR3 DNA: TGTGCCAGCAGTGCGGGACTACAGGGCGAGCAGTACTTC
clone size: .; D gene: TRBD2; V gene: TRBV3-1/TRBV3-2; CDR3 length: 16; J gene: TRBJ2-1; CDR3 protein: CASSQFLAGSYNEQFF; CDR3 DNA: TGTGCCAGCAGCCAATTTCTAGCGGGGTCATACAATGAGCAGTTCTTC
clone size: .; D gene: TRBD1; V gene: TRBV13; CDR3 length: 19; J gene: TRBJ2-6; CDR3 protein: CASSLSPTGAGSGANVLTF; CDR3 DNA: TGTGCCAGCAGCTTATCTCCGACAGGGGCTGGCTCTGGGGCCAACGTCCTGACTTTC
clone size: .; D gene: TRBD1; V gene: TRBV6-2/TRBV6-3; CDR3 length: 17; J gene: TRBJ2-7; CDR3 protein: CASSYGPSADRVHEQYF; CDR3 DNA: TGTGCCAGCAGTTACGGTCCGTCCGCGGACAGGGTCCACGAGCAGTACTTC
clone size: .; D gene: .; V gene: TRBV4-2; CDR3 length: 14; J gene: TRBJ1-4; CDR3 protein: CASSQDLAVEKLFF; CDR3 DNA: TGTGCCAGCAGCCAAGATTTGGCGGTTGAAAAACTGTTTTTT
clone size: .; D gene: TRBD1; V gene: TRBV6-5; CDR3 length: 14; J gene: TRBJ2-1; CDR3 protein: CASSYWDRVYEQFF; CDR3 DNA: TGTGCCAGCAGTTACTGGGACAGGGTCTATGAGCAGTTCTTC
clone size: .; D gene: .; V gene: TRBV5-1; CDR3 length: 16; J gene: TRBJ2-3; CDR3 protein: CASSLERTKSTDTQYF; CDR3 DNA: TGCGCCAGCAGCTTGGAGCGGACTAAATCCACAGATACGCAGTATTTT
clone size: .; D gene: .; V gene: TRBV7-6; CDR3 length: 16; J gene: TRBJ2-2; CDR3 protein: CASSLLKGANTGELFF; CDR3 DNA: TGTGCCAGCAGCTTACTAAAGGGCGCGAACACCGGGGAGCTGTTTTTT
clone size: .; D gene: .; V gene: TRBV7-8; CDR3 length: 14; J gene: TRBJ1-6; CDR3 protein: CASSFWRNNSPLHF; CDR3 DNA: TGTGCCAGCAGCTTCTGGAGAAATAATTCACCCCTCCACTTT
clone size: .; D gene: .; V gene: TRBV4-1; CDR3 length: 17; J gene: TRBJ1-5; CDR3 protein: CASSQPLQGMVDQPQHF; CDR3 DNA: TGCGCCAGCAGCCAACCGTTACAGGGCATGGTGGATCAGCCCCAGCATTTT
clone size: .; D gene: .; V gene: TRBV20-1; CDR3 length: 11; J gene: TRBJ2-1; CDR3 protein: CSARPGHEQFF; CDR3 DNA: TGCAGTGCTAGGCCAGGGCATGAGCAGTTCTTC
clone size: .; D gene: .; V gene: TRBV7-9; CDR3 length: 15; J gene: TRBJ1-1; CDR3 protein: CASSLAAAYTTEAFF; CDR3 DNA: TGTGCCAGCAGCTTAGCGGCAGCCTATACCACTGAAGCTTTCTTT
clone size: .; D gene: TRBD1; V gene: TRBV7-6; CDR3 length: 15; J gene: TRBJ1-1; CDR3 protein: CASSLLQGASTEAFF; CDR3 DNA: TGTGCCAGCAGCTTATTACAGGGGGCTAGCACTGAAGCTTTCTTT
clone size: .; D gene: .; V gene: TRBV5-1; CDR3 length: 15; J gene: TRBJ2-2; CDR3 protein: CASSLAVGGTGELFF; CDR3 DNA: TGCGCCAGCAGCTTGGCCGTCGGGGGCACCGGGGAGCTGTTTTTT
clone size: .; D gene: .; V gene: TRBV27; CDR3 length: 14; J gene: TRBJ1-2; CDR3 protein: CASSYDSYNYGYTF; CDR3 DNA: TGTGCCAGCAGTTACGACAGCTACAACTATGGCTACACCTTC
clone size: .; D gene: TRBD2; V gene: TRBV5-5; CDR3 length: 14; J gene: TRBJ2-1; CDR3 protein: CASSLAQAGNEQFF; CDR3 DNA: TGTGCCAGCAGCTTGGCCCAAGCGGGAAATGAGCAGTTCTTC
clone size: .; D gene: .; V gene: TRBV13; CDR3 length: 21; J gene: TRBJ2-1; CDR3 protein: CASSLVTQFTDSSSSYNEQFF; CDR3 DNA: TGTGCCAGCAGCTTAGTGACCCAGTTTACGGATAGCTCTAGCTCCTACAATGAGCAGTTCTTC